Sequencing of this TCR beta chain was carried out in a study of beta chain features in type 1 diabetes. Study-wide results and limits: The question left open here concerned HLA type influencing TCRB rearrangement. Naive, central memory and Treg TCRB repertoires appeared more alike in patients than in healthy donors.

There was one heparinised blood draw per donor, averaging about 100 mL. Naive, central memory, regulatory and stem cell-like memory cells within the CD4+ compartment were sorted using CD45RO/CCR7/CD25/CD127/CD95/CD27. About this clone itself: Its antigen is not known.

Expressed TCRB transcripts were sequenced after all isolated RNA was converted to cDNA. Clones were read by immunoSEQ multiplex PCR, and TCRdb kept only the in-frame ones, dropping some. The data contain 35,000 to 45,000 clones, almost 65% of them singletons. The TCR originated in a young woman in good health. Sequencing input: Tregs from blood.

Written as DNA, the CDR3 is TGCAGCGTTGGTCCCCATTATAGCGGGAATATCCCCTACGAGCAGTACTTC. It translates to CSVGPHYSGNIPYEQYF. This chain links TRBV29-1 with TRBJ2-7, with 8 bases identical to TRBD2. The CDR3 has 17 amino acids. V dropped 4 bases and J dropped 2; count of bases not matched to a gene: 16. In germline, CDR1 is SQVTM, CDR2 ANQGSEA.